These 7 T cell receptor beta chains share one sample of origin, sequenced in a study of tumor and adjacent non-tumor tissue in lung cancer listed by TCRdb under 2018. The library was made by multiplex PCR. Sequencing was performed on an Illumina HiSeq 2500. TCRbeta libraries were constructed through three rounds of nested PCR with primers (Table S4) according to protocols adapted from ARM-PCR. Starting from the raw public reads, TCRdb applied fastp trimming at Q25, assembled clones with MiXCR and retained in-frame beta chains. CDR3 protein sequences are deduplicated, and each keeps its most common genes and DNA. This sample gives approximately 70,000 distinct CDR3 sequences in total; around 78% of them show up just once. Of the sample, 28% falls within the top ten clones. RNA was isolated from bulk, unsorted tissue, and RNA quality was assessed with a NanoDrop ND-1000 and an Agilent 2100. Sequenced: lung tumor tissue. These receptors were collected from a man aged 55 to 70 with non-small cell lung cancer.

Regarding this clonotype: At one boundary the junction diverges from the germline segment, which might be a read error. The chain uses TRBV29-1 and TRBJ2-2; 7 nucleotides agree with TRBD2. Germline values: CDR1 SQVTM, CDR2 ANQGSEA. The CDR3 totals 14 residues. The CDR3 loop reads CRVEEGGGTGELFF. The CDR3 nucleotides are TGCAGAGTTGAAGAAGGCGGGGGAACCGGGGAGCTGTTTTTT.

As concerns this clonotype: Since no conserved phenylalanine or tryptophan closes the CDR3, a read error is the likely cause. The chain combines TRBV11-3 with TRBJ2-1, with a possible D match to TRBD2 (6 bases). Germline loops: CDR1 SGHNT, CDR2 YENEEA. The CDR3 is 14 amino acids. The CDR3 sequence is CASSPGGDGNEQFL. DNA for the CDR3: TGTGCAAGCAGCCCAGGAGGGGATGGCAATGAGCAGTTCCTC.

The rearrangement links TRBV20-1 to TRBJ2-1; 11 nucleotides match TRBD2. The germline V gene encodes CDR1 DFQATT and CDR2 SNEGSKA (reference sequence). The J segment lost 2 bases and the V segment lost 8 bases, leaving 14 bases of the junction unmatched. This CDR3 spans 17 amino acids. In DNA, the CDR3 is TGCAGTATTAGTAGCATACTAGCGGGAGTTACCTACAATGAGCAGTTCTTC. Amino acids: CSISSILAGVTYNEQFF.

The V and J genes are TRBV7-8 and TRBJ2-2; D remains unclear. The germline V and J ends were trimmed by 5 bases and 5 bases, with 21 bases remaining between them. The CDR3 is made up of 17 amino acids. Germline V gene sequence: CDR1 SGHVS, CDR2 FQNEAQ. Written as DNA, the CDR3 is TGTGCCAGCAGCCCCCGACGGGTCCTACAAGGAACCGGGGAGCTGTTTTTT. This encodes CASSPRRVLQGTGELFF.

This clonotype was seen only a few times. A much more abundant neighbour one base away suggests this may be a read error. This chain connects TRBV29-1 to TRBJ2-3; no clear D. Trimming removed 7 bases at V and 6 bases at J, with 17 bases between. This CDR3 spans 13 amino acids. Looked up from germline, CDR1 is SQVTM and CDR2 is ANQGSEA. DNA for the CDR3: TGCAGCGCCTACGGAGTGGGCTTGGATACGCAGTATTTT. Amino acids: CSAYGVGLDTQYF.

To note about this clonotype: With a much larger clone just one base away, this may be a read error. The chain employs TRBV28 and TRBJ2-1, with TRBD2 identical over 9 bases. The CDR3 sequence is 17 residues long. CDR1 and CDR2 from the germline V gene are MDHEN and SYDVKM. CDR3 loop: CANSFRAGLAEYNEQFF. Written as DNA, the CDR3 is TGTGCCAACAGTTTCAGGGCGGGACTAGCAGAATACAATGAGCAGTTCTTC. Full variable domain (rest looked up from reference TRBV28 and TRBJ2-1): DVKVTQSSRYLVKRTGEKVFLECVQDMDHENMFWYRQDPGLGLRLIYFSYDVKMKEKGDIPEGYSVSREKKERFSLILESASTNQTSMYLCANSFRAGLAEYNEQFFGPGTRLTVL.

In this sample, this clonotype turned up once. The junction departs from germline at one end; a sequencing error may be responsible. The chain uses TRBV29-1 and TRBJ2-3, with D perhaps TRBD2 (6 bases). The CDR3 is 14 amino acids. Germline CDR1 SQVTM, CDR2 ANQGSEA. The CDR3 nucleotides are TGCAGCGTTGAACGGGGGTCAGCCACAGTTACGCAGTATTTT. The encoded protein is CSVERGSATVTQYF.